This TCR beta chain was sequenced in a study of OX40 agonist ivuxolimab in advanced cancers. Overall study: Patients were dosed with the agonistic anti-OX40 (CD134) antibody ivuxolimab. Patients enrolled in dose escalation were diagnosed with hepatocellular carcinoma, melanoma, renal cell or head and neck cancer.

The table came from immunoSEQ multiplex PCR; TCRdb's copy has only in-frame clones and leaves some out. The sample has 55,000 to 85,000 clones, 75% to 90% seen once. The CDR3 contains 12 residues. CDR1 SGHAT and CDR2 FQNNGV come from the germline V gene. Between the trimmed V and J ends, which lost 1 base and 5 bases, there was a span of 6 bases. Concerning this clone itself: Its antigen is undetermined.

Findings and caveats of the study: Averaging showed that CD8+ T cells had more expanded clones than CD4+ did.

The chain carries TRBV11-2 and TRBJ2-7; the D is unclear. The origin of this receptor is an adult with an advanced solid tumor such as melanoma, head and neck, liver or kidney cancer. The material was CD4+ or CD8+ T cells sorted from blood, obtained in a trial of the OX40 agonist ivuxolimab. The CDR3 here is CASSLARNEQYF. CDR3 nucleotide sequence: TGTGCCAGCAGCTTAGCCAGGAACGAGCAGTACTTC.